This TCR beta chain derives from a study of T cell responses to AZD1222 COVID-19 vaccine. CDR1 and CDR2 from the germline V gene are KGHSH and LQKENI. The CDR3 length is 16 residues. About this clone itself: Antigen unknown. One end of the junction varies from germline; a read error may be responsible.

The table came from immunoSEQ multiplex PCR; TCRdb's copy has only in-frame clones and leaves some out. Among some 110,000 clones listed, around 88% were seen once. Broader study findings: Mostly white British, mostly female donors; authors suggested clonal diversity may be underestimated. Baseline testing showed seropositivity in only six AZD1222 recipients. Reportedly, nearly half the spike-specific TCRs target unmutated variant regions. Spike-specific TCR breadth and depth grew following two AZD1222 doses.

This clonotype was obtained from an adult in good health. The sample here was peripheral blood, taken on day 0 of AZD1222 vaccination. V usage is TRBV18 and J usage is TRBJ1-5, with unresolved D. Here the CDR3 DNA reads TGTGCCAGCTCGCCACCAGGCAGAGCTAGCAATCAGCCCCAGCATTTT. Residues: CASSPPGRASNQPQHF.